The entry below describes one T cell receptor (beta chain). The sample is drawn from a study of blood T cell repertoires in COVID-19. As for the study in general: Acute-phase and convalescent COVID-19 samples originated in the United States, Italy and Spain. Sample material is recorded as cDNA or gDNA derived from T cells, B-cell-depleted T cells, or PBMCs.

As processed by the authors: Quantification of nucleated cells was approximated via reference gene primer amplification. Profiling relied on immunoSEQ multiplex PCR, and the TCRdb table lists in-frame clones only, not all of them. V, J and clone size are those of that table, while D and trimming were read from the DNA. The sample gives 100,000 or so clones, over 75% of which show up once; about 3.8% is in the top ten. This receptor was taken from a man aged 55-75 years with acute or convalescent COVID-19. Sequenced input: peripheral blood.

DNA for the CDR3: TGTGCCAGCCTCCAGGGTCGCGGACAGCCCCAGCATTTT. Its translation is CASLQGRGQPQHF. The chain couples TRBV19 to TRBJ1-5, with D maybe TRBD1 (5 bases). Germline V gene data show CDR1 as LNHDA and CDR2 as SQIVND (reference sequence). V shed 9 bases and J shed 7 bases, with 16 bases lying between them. This CDR3 is 13 amino acids long. Full variable domain (outside the CDR3, taken from reference TRBV19 and TRBJ1-5): DGGITQSPKYLFRKEGQNVTLSCEQNLNHDAMYWYRQDPGQGLRLIYYSQIVNDFQKGDIAEGYSVSREKKESFPLTVTSAQKNPTAFYLCASLQGRGQPQHFGDGTRLSIL.